The source of this T cell receptor beta chain is a study of blood T cells in healthy people across ages. The donors, healthy Caucasians from Russia, were aged roughly 6 to 95. The CDR3 is made up of 14 amino acids. V was cut by 4 bases and J by 2 bases, with 12 bases left in between. Germline values: CDR1 SGHRS, CDR2 YFSETQ. A sample-barcoded 5' primer and a J-beta primer mix were used in a second PCR of about 7 to 12 cycles. Each cDNA molecule was tagged by a template-switch adaptor that had 12 random nucleotides. TCRdb analysed the 5' RACE reads with MiXCR anew, one entry per CDR3 protein. The repertoire holds approximately 900,000 distinct CDR3 sequences, with about 27% as singletons. The same data also contributed to another study, on T cells of mothers and their children.

Sequencing used blood. This rearrangement joins TRBV5-1 to TRBJ2-5; D is uncertain. The source is a woman aged 35 to 49 in good health. CDR3 nucleotide sequence: TGCGCCAGCAGCCTCCTTGTGGGGCAAGAGACCCAGTACTTC. Translating gives CASSLLVGQETQYF.